Listed below are T cell receptor beta chains from one sample, sequenced in a study of vaccination effects on CD4 cells after COVID-19. For these receptors, no antigen is known. Profiled with immunoSEQ multiplex PCR; TCRdb holds only in-frame clones, not every one. The table lists roughly 30,000 clones, more than 70% of them singletons. Sequencing was performed on CD4+ T cells from PBMCs cultured with HCoV-OC43 spike peptides, taken before COVID-19 vaccination. Source of these receptors: a human donor who received a COVID-19 vaccine. Both conserved end residues are part of each CDR3. The order of the fields is clone size, D gene, J gene, V gene, CDR3 DNA, CDR3 protein. A D gene is named only where the DNA matches it firmly. Where a row states a size, it is once, few, many or the class of an expanded clone; other rows omit it.

.	.	TRBJ1-1	TRBV5-4	TGTGCCAGCAGCTTCGAAGGGCGGAACACTGAAGCTTTCTTT	CASSFEGRNTEAFF
.	TRBD2	TRBJ2-1	TRBV30	TGTGCCTGGAGGGGACTAGCGGGAGTTATTTCCCGGCGGAATGAGCAGTTCTTC	CAWRGLAGVISRRNEQFF
.	TRBD2	TRBJ2-5	TRBV5-4	TGTGCCAGCAGCTCGGGACTAGCGGGGTTAGAGACCCAGTACTTC	CASSSGLAGLETQYF
.	TRBD2	TRBJ2-5	TRBV5-4	TGTGCCAGCAGCTTGTCACTAGCGGGAGGGCCGGAGGAGACCCAGTACTTC	CASSLSLAGGPEETQYF
.	TRBD2	TRBJ2-7	TRBV19	TGTGCCAGTAACTCGGCGAGTACTAGCGGATCGTACGAGCAGTACTTC	CASNSASTSGSYEQYF
.	.	TRBJ2-2	TRBV3-1/TRBV3-2	TGTGCCAGCACGTATGGGGTGGGCACCGGGGAGCTGTTTTTT	CASTYGVGTGELFF
.	TRBD2	TRBJ2-1	TRBV2	TGTGCCAGCAGCCGGCGGACTAGCGGGGGGGAAGGCAATGAGCAGTTCTTC	CASSRRTSGGEGNEQFF
.	.	TRBJ1-1	TRBV7-2	TGTGCCAGCAGCTGGGGGGGATCAGCTTTCTTT	CASSWGGSAFF
.	TRBD2	TRBJ2-1	TRBV10-3	TGTGCCATCAGTGGAACTAGCGGGAGAAGGGGCGGCGGCGGGTACAATGAGCAGTTCTTC	CAISGTSGRRGGGGYNEQFF
.	.	TRBJ2-6	TRBV5-4	TGTGCCAGCAGCCGTCCCGGGATGTCCGGGGCCAACGTCCTGACTTTC	CASSRPGMSGANVLTF
once	.	TRBJ2-7	TRBV7-2	TGTGCCAGCAGCTTAAGGGGCAGGGGGGGCGAGCAGTACTTC	CASSLRGRGGEQYF